Listed below are T cell receptor beta chains from one sample, sequenced in a study of shared clonotypes between healthy human individuals. TCRdb's copy holds only in-frame clones and misses some; the assay was immunoSEQ multiplex PCR. The sample holds over a million clones; roughly 96% are singletons and the top ten take approximately 1.1%. Sequencing used naive CD4+ T cells sorted from blood. Every receptor here comes from a young man in good health. Each CDR3 is given with its conserved first and last residue. The order of the fields is clone size, D gene, J gene, V gene, CDR3 protein, CDR3 DNA. A D gene is named only where the DNA matches it firmly. Clone size is given for some rows only: seen once, a few or many times, or a class if the clone is expanded.

abundance: .; d_gene: .; j_gene: TRBJ2-1; v_gene: TRBV6-5; CDR3aa: CASSPVGGEQFF; CDR3nt: TGTGCCAGCAGTCCAGTAGGAGGCGAGCAGTTCTTC
abundance: once; d_gene: .; j_gene: TRBJ1-2; v_gene: TRBV5-1; CDR3aa: CASSTPRGGGGYGYTF; CDR3nt: TGCGCCAGCAGCACCCCGCGGGGGGGTGGTGGCTATGGCTACACCTTC
abundance: .; d_gene: TRBD2; j_gene: TRBJ2-7; v_gene: TRBV11-2; CDR3aa: CASSQPAGGTYEQYF; CDR3nt: TGTGCCAGCAGCCAACCCGCGGGAGGCACCTACGAGCAGTACTTC
abundance: .; d_gene: .; j_gene: TRBJ2-2; v_gene: TRBV5-1; CDR3aa: CASSLQLQNTGELFF; CDR3nt: TGCGCCAGCAGCTTGCAACTACAGAACACCGGGGAGCTGTTTTTT
abundance: .; d_gene: TRBD2; j_gene: TRBJ2-7; v_gene: TRBV6-5; CDR3aa: CASSATSGTTYEQYF; CDR3nt: TGTGCCAGCAGTGCCACTAGCGGGACAACCTACGAGCAGTACTTC
abundance: .; d_gene: .; j_gene: TRBJ1-5; v_gene: TRBV6-4; CDR3aa: CASSEGKGGQPQHF; CDR3nt: TGTGCCAGCAGTGAAGGTAAAGGCGGTCAGCCCCAGCATTTT
abundance: .; d_gene: .; j_gene: TRBJ2-7; v_gene: TRBV4-1; CDR3aa: CASSRMTGAYEQYF; CDR3nt: TGCGCCAGCAGCCGGATGACAGGAGCCTACGAGCAGTACTTC
abundance: once; d_gene: TRBD1; j_gene: TRBJ2-7; v_gene: TRBV9; CDR3aa: CASSVGPGTGRAEQYF; CDR3nt: TGTGCCAGCAGCGTAGGGCCCGGGACAGGAAGGGCCGAGCAGTACTTC
abundance: .; d_gene: .; j_gene: TRBJ2-5; v_gene: TRBV14; CDR3aa: CASSPRREETQYF; CDR3nt: TGTGCCAGCAGCCCCAGAAGGGAAGAGACCCAGTACTTC
abundance: .; d_gene: TRBD1; j_gene: TRBJ1-5; v_gene: TRBV6-6; CDR3aa: CASRLQGAGGPQHF; CDR3nt: TGTGCCAGCAGATTACAGGGGGCCGGGGGCCCCCAGCATTTT
abundance: few; d_gene: .; j_gene: TRBJ2-1; v_gene: TRBV5-4; CDR3aa: CASSLNNEQFF; CDR3nt: TGTGCCAGCAGCTTAAACAATGAGCAGTTCTTC
abundance: .; d_gene: .; j_gene: TRBJ1-1; v_gene: TRBV5-1; CDR3aa: CASSLTFRRENTEAFF; CDR3nt: TGCGCCAGCAGCTTGACATTCAGGAGGGAGAACACTGAAGCTTTCTTT
abundance: .; d_gene: .; j_gene: TRBJ2-6; v_gene: TRBV5-1; CDR3aa: CASSPRSLSGANVLTF; CDR3nt: TGCGCCAGCAGTCCGAGGAGCCTGTCTGGGGCCAACGTCCTGACTTTC
abundance: .; d_gene: .; j_gene: TRBJ1-2; v_gene: TRBV7-3; CDR3aa: CASSTMGGYTF; CDR3nt: TGTGCCAGCAGCACCATGGGGGGCTACACCTTC
abundance: once; d_gene: TRBD2; j_gene: TRBJ2-4; v_gene: TRBV11-2; CDR3aa: CASSLAGVKNIQYF; CDR3nt: TGTGCCAGCTCCTTAGCGGGTGTCAAAAACATTCAGTACTTC
abundance: .; d_gene: .; j_gene: TRBJ2-2; v_gene: TRBV6-5; CDR3aa: CASSYPISGELFF; CDR3nt: TGTGCCAGCAGTTACCCCATTTCTGGGGAGCTGTTTTTT
abundance: .; d_gene: .; j_gene: TRBJ1-3; v_gene: TRBV2; CDR3aa: CASYPRGNTIYF; CDR3nt: TGTGCCAGCTACCCCAGGGGAAACACCATATATTTT
abundance: .; d_gene: TRBD1; j_gene: TRBJ1-1; v_gene: TRBV7-9; CDR3aa: CASSLALSIRQGRNTEAFF; CDR3nt: TGTGCCAGCAGCTTAGCCCTATCTATAAGACAGGGCAGGAACACTGAAGCTTTCTTT
abundance: .; d_gene: .; j_gene: TRBJ2-7; v_gene: TRBV7-8; CDR3aa: CASSLEGGATYEQYF; CDR3nt: TGTGCCAGCAGCTTAGAGGGGGGAGCGACCTACGAGCAGTACTTC
abundance: .; d_gene: .; j_gene: TRBJ1-2; v_gene: TRBV6-4; CDR3aa: CASSDEGVGYTF; CDR3nt: TGTGCCAGCAGTGACGAGGGGGTCGGCTACACCTTC
abundance: .; d_gene: TRBD2; j_gene: TRBJ2-3; v_gene: TRBV10-1; CDR3aa: CASSETSGRTDTQYF; CDR3nt: TGCGCCAGCAGTGAGACTAGCGGGAGAACAGATACGCAGTATTTT